This entry lists 24 T cell receptor beta chains sequenced from one sample in a study of cytomegalovirus exposure and HLA in healthy donors. The PCR made use of 60 Vbeta and 13 Jbeta primers. Using immunoSEQ multiplex PCR, the repertoire was profiled, and TCRdb retains in-frame clones only, with some absent. In total, the table holds about 34,000 clones. The sequencing sample was made of PBMCs. These receptors came from a woman in her 40s in good health and CMV-seropositive.

This chain links TRBV6-4 with TRBJ2-3, with 10 bases fitting TRBD2. Germline CDR1 MRHNA, CDR2 SNTAGT. There are 15 residues in the CDR3. After removal of 3 bases from V and 2 bases from J, the junction contained 2 bases not matched to a gene. This CDR3 reads CASSESGGATDTQYF. For the CDR3, the DNA is TGTGCCAGCAGTGAGAGCGGGGGGGCCACAGATACGCAGTATTTT.

This rearrangement joins TRBV15 to TRBJ1-1; no reliable D call. Trimming pared 1 base from V and 5 bases from J, leaving 8 bases between. From germline, CDR1 is LNHNV and CDR2 YYDKDF (reference sequence). This CDR3 is 13 amino acids long. This chain's CDR3 is CATSRVPGTEAFF. CDR3 DNA sequence: TGTGCCACCAGCAGAGTCCCGGGAACTGAAGCTTTCTTT.

V usage is TRBV10-3 and J usage is TRBJ2-2; D perhaps matches TRBD2 (6 bases). V gave up 2 bases and J gave up 2 bases, with 9 bases separating them. There are 15 residues in the CDR3. In germline, CDR1 is ENHRY, CDR2 SYGVKD. The CDR3 here is CAISEGGTNTGELFF. In DNA, the CDR3 is TGTGCCATCAGTGAGGGGGGGACCAACACCGGGGAGCTGTTTTTT.

The chain uses TRBV30 and TRBJ1-2; D is undetermined. There are 13 residues in the CDR3. Germline CDR1 and CDR2: GTSNPN and SVGIG (reference sequence). V lost 0 bases and J 7 bases, leaving 12 bases between the germline ends. For the CDR3, the DNA is TGTGCCTGGAGTGTTGGGCCTATTTTTGGCTACACCTTC. It encodes CAWSVGPIFGYTF.

V and J are TRBV7-8 and TRBJ2-3; 7 positions agree with TRBD2. Per germline, CDR1 SGHVS and CDR2 FQNEAQ. The CDR3 loop spans 14 amino acids. V shed 2 bases, J shed 5 bases, and the junction held 4 bases outside the gene matches. CDR3 nucleotides: TGTGCCAGCAGCTTAAGGGAGGGCGAAGATACGCAGTATTTT. This codes for CASSLREGEDTQYF.

The chain has TRBV7-6 and TRBJ2-5; 7 bases fit TRBD1. This CDR3 region has 16 residues. J was trimmed by 2 bases and V by 1 base; bases with no gene match: 7. Germline V lookup: CDR1 SGHVS, CDR2 FNYEAQ. The CDR3 loop is CASSLGTGQNQETQYF. CDR3 coding DNA: TGTGCCAGCAGCTTAGGAACGGGACAGAATCAAGAGACCCAGTACTTC. Together with reference TRBV7-6 and TRBJ2-5, the CDR3 gives the full variable domain: GAGVSQSPRYKVTKRGQDVALRCDPISGHVSLYWYRQALGQGPEFLTYFNYEAQQDKSGLPNDRFSAERPEGSISTLTIQRTEQRDSAMYRCASSLGTGQNQETQYFGPGTRLLVL.

This chain links TRBV6-1 with TRBJ2-7; 9 bases are a match to TRBD1. Looked up from germline, CDR1 is MNHNS and CDR2 is SASEGT. The CDR3 length is 15 residues. V shed 4 bases and J 4 bases; nucleotides not matched to a gene: 8. For the CDR3, the DNA is TGTGCCAGCAGTGGTGGGACAGGGCGCGTGTACGAGCAGTACTTC. Translating it yields CASSGGTGRVYEQYF.

V and J are TRBV9 and TRBJ2-7; 7 nucleotides line up with TRBD2. Germline-derived CDR1 and CDR2 are SGDLS and YYNGEE. The V gene end was trimmed by 8 bases and the J gene end by 4 bases; junction bases not matched to a gene: 12. The CDR3 has 14 residues. The CDR3 loop is CARDGSGKFYEQYF. As DNA, the CDR3 is TGTGCCAGAGATGGGAGCGGGAAGTTTTACGAGCAGTACTTC.

The chain recombines TRBV7-2 with TRBJ1-2; D gene unclear. Germline assignment: CDR1 SGHTA and CDR2 FQGNSA. The CDR3 runs 14 residues. The V and J ends lost 0 bases and 12 bases respectively, with 17 bases between them. The CDR3 DNA is TGTGCCAGCAGCTTAGCCATTCAGTACAGCCCAGACACCTTC. Translating gives CASSLAIQYSPDTF. Full variable domain (remainder filled in from reference TRBV7-2 and TRBJ1-2): GAGVSQSPSNKVTEKGKDVELRCDPISGHTALYWYRQSLGQGLEFLIYFQGNSAPDKSGLPSDRFSAERTGGSVSTLTIQRTQQEDSAVYLCASSLAIQYSPDTFGSGTRLTVV.

The J gene is TRBJ1-3, the V gene TRBV28; unclear D gene. CDR1 and CDR2 (germline): MDHEN, SYDVKM. This CDR3 has 14 amino acids. With 8 bases removed from V and 0 bases from J, the gap between germline ends came to 11 bases. The CDR3 reads CASVSGSSGNTIYF. The CDR3 DNA follows: TGTGCCAGCGTCTCAGGCTCCTCTGGAAACACCATATATTTT.

This chain connects TRBV4-1 to TRBJ2-5; D is uncertain. The J call may not be correct, given that the DNA end is closer to TRBJ2-7. CDR3 length: 14 residues. Germline V gene lookup returns CDR1 MGHRA and CDR2 YSYEKL. Here the CDR3 reads CASSLDTGRYEQYF. The CDR3 DNA reads TGCGCCAGCAGCCTTGACACCGGCCGGTACGAGCAGTACTTC.

V usage is TRBV9 and J usage is TRBJ2-7, with D possibly being TRBD2 (7 bases). This CDR3 contains 17 residues. Germline V lookup: CDR1 SGDLS, CDR2 YYNGEE. V was cut by 4 bases and J by 1 base, with 21 bases left in between. CDR3 sequence: CASSHGRGGGGSYEQYF. DNA for the CDR3: TGTGCCAGCAGCCATGGGAGGGGAGGGGGGGGATCCTACGAGCAGTACTTC.

Notes on this clone: The junction differs from germline at one of its ends, possibly a read error. The J gene is TRBJ2-1, the V gene TRBV7-2; 9 bases are shared with TRBD2. In germline, CDR1 is SGHTA, CDR2 FQGNSA. This CDR3 has 16 amino acids. DNA for the CDR3: TGTGCCAGCAGCTTAGCCGGGACTAGCTCCTTCAATGAGCAGTTCTTC. Protein product: CASSLAGTSSFNEQFF.

The rearrangement joins TRBV6-5 to TRBJ2-5; a weak D match, TRBD2 (5 bases). Germline V gives CDR1 MNHEY, CDR2 SVGAGI. V gave up 0 bases and J gave up 5 bases, with 13 bases separating them. CDR3 size: 15 residues. This chain's CDR3 is CASSYSKGAMETQYF. The CDR3 DNA reads as TGTGCCAGCAGTTACTCGAAGGGAGCGATGGAGACCCAGTACTTC.

The genes are TRBV6-1 and TRBJ2-6, with 11 bases lining up with TRBD1. CDR1 and CDR2 (germline): MNHNS, SASEGT. This CDR3 contains 17 residues. The junction had 2 bases not matched to a gene; V was cut back by 1 base and J by 3 bases. CDR3 sequence: CASSEGTGGVGANVLTF. The DNA for the CDR3 is TGTGCCAGCAGTGAAGGGACAGGGGGCGTTGGGGCCAACGTCCTGACTTTC.

The chain carries TRBV6-1 and TRBJ2-5, with TRBD1 matching over 8 bases. V lost 7 bases and J lost 1; bases outside the gene matches: 17. The CDR3 extends over 18 amino acids. Looked up from germline, CDR1 is MNHNS and CDR2 is SASEGT. The CDR3 region is CASIEGKRAGGVQETQYF. Here the CDR3 DNA reads TGTGCCAGCATTGAGGGGAAAAGGGCAGGGGGCGTCCAAGAGACCCAGTACTTC.

The rearrangement uses TRBV5-5 and TRBJ1-1, with 8 bases aligning to TRBD1. In germline, CDR1 is SGHKS, CDR2 YYEKEE (reference sequence). Unmatched junction bases numbered 3, after V lost 3 bases and J lost 8 bases. This CDR3 spans 12 amino acids. The CDR3 loop is CASSSDRVEAFF. The CDR3 coding sequence is TGTGCCAGCAGCTCGGACAGGGTCGAAGCTTTCTTT.

V is TRBV19 and J is TRBJ1-5; 9 bases agree with TRBD1. CDR1 and CDR2 from the germline V gene are LNHDA and SQIVND (reference sequence). The CDR3 spans 18 residues. Trimming removed 7 bases from V and 1 base from J; junction bases left unmatched: 14. CDR3 DNA sequence: TGTGCCAGTACTCTAAGGGGGACAGGGCAGTTGAGCAATCAGCCCCAGCATTTT. This sequence encodes CASTLRGTGQLSNQPQHF.

The chain employs TRBV21-1 and TRBJ2-7; the table's D call TRBD2 went unverified against the DNA. TRBV21-1 is listed as a pseudogene. The CDR3 sequence is 15 residues long. The CDR3 sequence: CANTHGGELSYEQYF. CDR3 bases: TGTGCCAACACCCATGGGGGGGAGCTCTCCTACGAGCAGTACTTC.

About this clone: In the same sample, other DNA sequences code for this CDR3. The chain employs TRBV5-4 and TRBJ1-4, with 7 positions matching TRBD1. The germline CDR1 and CDR2 sequences are SGHNT and YYREEE (reference sequence). This CDR3 spans 14 amino acids. J gave up 4 bases and V 1 base, and 1 base lay outside the gene matches. CDR3 sequence (DNA): TGTGCCAGCAGCTTGAGACAGGGTAATGAAAAACTGTTTTTT. Its protein is CASSLRQGNEKLFF.

The CDR3 spells CASSTSGQGALLMNTEAFF. The CDR3 nucleotides read TGTGCCAGTAGTACCTCGGGACAGGGGGCCCTACTCATGAACACTGAAGCTTTCTTT. The rearrangement joins TRBV19 to TRBJ1-1; 12 bases are a match to TRBD1. Per germline, CDR1 LNHDA and CDR2 SQIVND (reference sequence). The J segment lost 0 bases and the V segment lost 4 bases, leaving 12 bases of the junction unmatched. The CDR3 extends over 19 amino acids.

The chain links TRBV28 to TRBJ1-5; unclear D gene. The CDR3 totals 16 residues. Germline CDR1 reads MDHEN; CDR2 reads SYDVKM. Trimming pared 1 base from V and 0 bases from J, leaving 10 bases between. The CDR3 DNA is TGTGCCAGCAGTTTATCGAGGGCCTATAGCAATCAGCCCCAGCATTTT. Protein product: CASSLSRAYSNQPQHF.

The chain links TRBV7-3 to TRBJ2-7; D may be TRBD2 (5 bases). There are 13 residues in the CDR3. The germline V and J ends were trimmed by 1 base and 6 bases, with 10 bases remaining between them. CDR1 and CDR2 from the germline V gene are SGHTA and FQGTGA. The CDR3 here is CASSLRGPSEQYF. The CDR3 coding sequence is TGTGCCAGCAGCTTAAGAGGGCCCTCCGAGCAGTACTTC.

This sequence joins TRBV5-4 and TRBJ2-7; weak D call: TRBD2 (6 bases). This CDR3 contains 13 residues. Germline assignment: CDR1 SGHNT and CDR2 YYREEE (reference sequence). V was trimmed by 0 bases and J by 6 bases, leaving 10 bases between them. The CDR3 DNA is TGTGCCAGCAGCTTGGCATCGGGGGTCGAGCAGTACTTC. Translated, it gives CASSLASGVEQYF. Full variable domain (outside the CDR3, taken from reference TRBV5-4 and TRBJ2-7): ETGVTQSPTHLIKTRGQQVTLRCSSQSGHNTVSWYQQALGQGPQFIFQYYREEENGRGNFPPRFSGLQFPNYSSELNVNALELDDSALYLCASSLASGVEQYFGPGTRLTVT.